This TCR beta chain was documented in a study of blood T cell repertoires in COVID-19. Overall study: Collection of acute and convalescent COVID-19 samples took place in the United States, Italy and Spain. T cells, B-cell-depleted T cells, or PBMCs supplied cDNA or gDNA.

The CDR3 sequence is 13 residues long. V lost 1 base to trimming and J lost 7 bases, with 10 bases between them. Germline CDR1 is SGHTA and CDR2 is FQGNSA. Libraries were prepared by immunoSEQ multiplex PCR; TCRdb keeps only in-frame clonotypes and omits some of them. The table has some 200,000 clones, 84% seen once. The sequencing input was peripheral blood. This chain joins TRBV7-2 and TRBJ1-1, with D perhaps matching TRBD1 (5 bases). The receptor was isolated from a woman aged 60-70 years who had recovered from COVID-19. This CDR3 reads CASSLGGTGEAFF. For the CDR3, the DNA is TGTGCCAGCAGCTTAGGAGGTACAGGTGAAGCTTTCTTT.